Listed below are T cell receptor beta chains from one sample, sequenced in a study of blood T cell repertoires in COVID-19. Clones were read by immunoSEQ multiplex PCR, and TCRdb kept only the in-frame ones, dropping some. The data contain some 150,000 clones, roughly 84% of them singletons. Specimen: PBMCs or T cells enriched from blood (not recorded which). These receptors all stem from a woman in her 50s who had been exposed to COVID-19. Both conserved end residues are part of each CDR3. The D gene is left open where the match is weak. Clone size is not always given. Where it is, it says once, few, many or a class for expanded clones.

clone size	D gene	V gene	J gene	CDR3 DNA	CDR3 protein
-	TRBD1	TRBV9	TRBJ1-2	TGTGCCAGCAGCGACCGAAACAGGGGACACTATGGCTACACCTTC	CASSDRNRGHYGYTF
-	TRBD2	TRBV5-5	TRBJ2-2	TGTGCCAGCAGCTGGACTAGCGGGAGTGGTACCGGGGAGCTGTTTTTT	CASSWTSGSGTGELFF
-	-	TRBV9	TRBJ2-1	TGTGCCAGCAGCGTCCCCCGCAGAACCCATGCCTACAATGAGCAGTTCTTC	CASSVPRRTHAYNEQFF
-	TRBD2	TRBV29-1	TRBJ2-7	TGCAGCGTCGGCAATAGCGGGAGTTCCTACGAGCAGTACTTC	CSVGNSGSSYEQYF
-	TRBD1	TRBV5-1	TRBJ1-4	TGCGCCAGCAGACCGACAGGGACTAATGAAAAACTGTTTTTT	CASRPTGTNEKLFF
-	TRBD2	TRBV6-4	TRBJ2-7	TGTGCCAGCACCTTCCCTAGCGGGAGTGGCTACGAGCAGTACTTC	CASTFPSGSGYEQYF
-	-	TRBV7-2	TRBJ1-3	TGTGCCAGCAGCGTTCAGGGATCTGGAAACACCATATATTTT	CASSVQGSGNTIYF
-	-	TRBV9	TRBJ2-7	TGTGCCAGCAGCGTAGAGCCGGGATTGGACGAGCAGTACTTC	CASSVEPGLDEQYF
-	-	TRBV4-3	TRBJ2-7	TGCGCCAGCAGCCAAGATCGTCGCTACGAGCAGTACTTC	CASSQDRRYEQYF
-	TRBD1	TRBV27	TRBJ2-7	TGTGCCAGCAGGGGGACAGGGTCCACCGTCCACGAGCAGTACTTC	CASRGTGSTVHEQYF
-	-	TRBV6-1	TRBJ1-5	TGTGCCAGCAGTGAAAATTCGGGGAGGCCCCAGCATTTT	CASSENSGRPQHF
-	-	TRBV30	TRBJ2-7	TGTGCCTGGGGTAGCGGTCCGAGGGAGCAGTACTTC	CAWGSGPREQYF
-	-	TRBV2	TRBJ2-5	TGTGCCAGCAGTTACAGGGTGCCACAACAAGAGACCCAGTACTTC	CASSYRVPQQETQYF
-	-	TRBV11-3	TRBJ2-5	TGTGCCAGCAGCGGAGCCCAGGGAGGGGGGGGAGAGACCCAGTACTTC	CASSGAQGGGGETQYF
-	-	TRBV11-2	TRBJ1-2	TGTGCCAGCAGCTTAGCCCGGACATACTATGGCTACACCTTC	CASSLARTYYGYTF
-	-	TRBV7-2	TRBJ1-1	TGTGCCAGCAGCCCCTCCCAGGGGAGATTGAACACTGAAGCTTTCTTT	CASSPSQGRLNTEAFF
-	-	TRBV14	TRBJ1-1	TGTGCCAGCAGCCAAGATGCGCTTGCCGGTGAAGCTTTCTTT	CASSQDALAGEAFF
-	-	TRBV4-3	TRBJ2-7	TGCGCCAGCAGCCAAGTGGGAGGCTACGAGCAGTACTTC	CASSQVGGYEQYF
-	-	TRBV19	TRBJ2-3	TGTGCCAGTAGTATAGAGAGCACCGGGACGCAGTATTTT	CASSIESTGTQYF
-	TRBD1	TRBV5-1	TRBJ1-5	TGCGCCAGCAGCTTGGACGGACAGGGAAATCAGCCCCAGCATTTT	CASSLDGQGNQPQHF
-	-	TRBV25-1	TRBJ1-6	TGTGCCAGCATAGACAGCTCCTATAATTCACCCCTCCACTTT	CASIDSSYNSPLHF
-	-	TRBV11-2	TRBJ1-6	TGTGCCAGCAGCTTAGTGGCGGGAGAGGTTAATTCACCCCTCCACTTT	CASSLVAGEVNSPLHF
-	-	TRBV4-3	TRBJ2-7	TGCGCCAGCAGCCATGGGGGCGGGGGCCGGGGCGGGATCAGGTACGAGCAGTACTTC	CASSHGGGGRGGIRYEQYF
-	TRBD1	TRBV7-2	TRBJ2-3	TGTGCCAGCAGCCCGGGACAGGGGAATTCAGATACGCAGTATTTT	CASSPGQGNSDTQYF
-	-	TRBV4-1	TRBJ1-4	TGCGCCAGCAGCCAGAGAGGGGAAAAACTGTTTTTT	CASSQRGEKLFF
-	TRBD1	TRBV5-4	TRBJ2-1	TGTGCCAGCAGCCCTGCGGGCAGGGGGCGTGGCGATGAGCAGTTCTTC	CASSPAGRGRGDEQFF
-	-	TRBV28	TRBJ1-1	TGTGCCAGCAGTCCCCCGGGGAGGGGCACTGAAGCTTTCTTT	CASSPPGRGTEAFF
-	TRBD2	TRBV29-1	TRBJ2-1	TGCAGCATCTGGGGGGCCCTTACCGGGACTAGCGTTGACAATGAGCAGTTCTTC	CSIWGALTGTSVDNEQFF
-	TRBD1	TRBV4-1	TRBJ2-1	TGCGCCAGCAGCTACGACAGGGGGCCGGTTGAGCAGTTCTTC	CASSYDRGPVEQFF
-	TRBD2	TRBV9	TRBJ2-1	TGTGCCAGCAGCCTCTCTAGCGGGGCATACAATGAGCAGTTCTTC	CASSLSSGAYNEQFF
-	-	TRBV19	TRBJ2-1	TGTGCCAGTAGTTTCCTAGTGGGCAATGAGCAGTTCTTC	CASSFLVGNEQFF
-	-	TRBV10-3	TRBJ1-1	TGTGCCATCAGGGCCCGGGAAGGGAAGCCTGAAGCTTTCTTT	CAIRAREGKPEAFF
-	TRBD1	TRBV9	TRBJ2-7	TGTGCCAGCAGCACCCGGACAGGGGGACACGAGCAGTACTTC	CASSTRTGGHEQYF
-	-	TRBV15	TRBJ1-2	TGTGCCACCAGCAGAGATATTAAGGGAGACTATGGCTACACCTTC	CATSRDIKGDYGYTF
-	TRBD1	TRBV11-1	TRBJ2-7	TGTGCCAGCAGCTTAGGGCGACAGGGGTACAACGAGCAGTACTTC	CASSLGRQGYNEQYF
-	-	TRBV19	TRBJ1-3	TGTGCCAGTAGTAGGAGAGGGACTTCGGGAAACACCATATATTTT	CASSRRGTSGNTIYF
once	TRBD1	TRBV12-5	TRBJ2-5	TGTGCTAGTGGTCCCAGGGGGACGGAGACCCAGTACTTC	CASGPRGTETQYF
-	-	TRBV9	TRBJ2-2	TGTGCCAGCCGCGTCGGGGGAGGGGGGAACACCGGGGAGCTGTTTTTT	CASRVGGGGNTGELFF
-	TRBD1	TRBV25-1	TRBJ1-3	TGTGCCAGCAGTGAACGGACAGGAACTAGCTCTGGAAACACCATATATTTT	CASSERTGTSSGNTIYF
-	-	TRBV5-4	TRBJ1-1	TGTGCCAGCAGCTTGGCCCGCGGGGCATGGACTGAAGCTTTCTTT	CASSLARGAWTEAFF
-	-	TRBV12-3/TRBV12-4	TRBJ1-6	TGTGCCAGCACGACCGCCTCGAGGCCCCTCCACTTT	CASTTASRPLHF
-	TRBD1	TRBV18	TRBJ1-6	TGTGCCAGCTCACCAAAGCAGGGGGAAAATTCACCCCTCCACTTT	CASSPKQGENSPLHF
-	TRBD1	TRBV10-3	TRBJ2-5	TGTGCCATCAGGGCTAATTCCGGGACAGGGACAGAGACCCAGTACTTC	CAIRANSGTGTETQYF
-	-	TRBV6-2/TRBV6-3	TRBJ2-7	TGTGCCAGCAGTCGCAGGGGATCCTACGAGCAGTACTTC	CASSRRGSYEQYF
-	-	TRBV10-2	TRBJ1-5	TGCGCCAGCAGTGAGGCTTTACCCAGGATGAGTCAGCCCCAGCATTTT	CASSEALPRMSQPQHF
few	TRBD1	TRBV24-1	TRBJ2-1	TGTGCCACCAGTGATCCGGGACAGGGGGGCGGTGAGCAGTTCTTC	CATSDPGQGGGEQFF